This T cell receptor (beta chain) was sequenced during a study of blood T cell repertoires in COVID-19. This CDR3 is built from 15 residues. The V gene's germline CDR1 is MNHEY and CDR2 SMNVEV (reference sequence). J gave up 8 bases and V 4 bases, and 10 bases lay outside the gene matches. Per the original methods: Amplification from reference gene primers served as the basis for estimated nucleated cell counts. Produced via immunoSEQ multiplex PCR; TCRdb's table is partial and in-frame only. That table furnishes V, J and clone size, whereas the DNA furnished D and trimming. This table has 110,000 or so clones, around nine tenths appearing once.

The clonotype originates from a human donor with acute or convalescent COVID-19. The donor label of this sample is uncertain. Material: peripheral blood. The chain is built from TRBV27 and TRBJ1-2; TRBD1 matches at 10 bases. This CDR3 is CASSSRTGGKWGYTF. CDR3 sequence (DNA): TGTGCCAGCAGTTCCCGGACAGGGGGGAAATGGGGCTACACCTTC.